This section outlines one T cell receptor (beta chain) sequence together with its context. No antigen is known for it. These data originate in a study of T cell responses to AZD1222 COVID-19 vaccine. About the research overall: Second doses that came at about 4 or about 12 weeks were put together.

Study conclusions and caveats: The donor group comprised mostly white British people and more females; the analysis possibly underestimated clonal diversity. Unmutated variant regions reportedly attract nearly half of all spike-specific TCRs.

The CDR3 runs to 14 residues. Germline loops: CDR1 LNHDA, CDR2 SQIVND (reference sequence). V dropped 5 bases and J dropped 8 bases, with 18 bases sitting between them. Here immunoSEQ multiplex PCR was the method, and the copy in TCRdb shows in-frame clones only, minus some. In the table there are more than 140,000 clones, more than 75% of which are singletons. The receptor's source is an adult in good health. The sequencing used peripheral blood, collected on day 0 of AZD1222 vaccination. This chain links TRBV19 with TRBJ1-2; maybe TRBD1 (5 bases). The CDR3 DNA is TGTGCCAGTAGTTTTCGGGGCAGGTTTGTCGGCTACACCTTC. Its protein product is CASSFRGRFVGYTF.